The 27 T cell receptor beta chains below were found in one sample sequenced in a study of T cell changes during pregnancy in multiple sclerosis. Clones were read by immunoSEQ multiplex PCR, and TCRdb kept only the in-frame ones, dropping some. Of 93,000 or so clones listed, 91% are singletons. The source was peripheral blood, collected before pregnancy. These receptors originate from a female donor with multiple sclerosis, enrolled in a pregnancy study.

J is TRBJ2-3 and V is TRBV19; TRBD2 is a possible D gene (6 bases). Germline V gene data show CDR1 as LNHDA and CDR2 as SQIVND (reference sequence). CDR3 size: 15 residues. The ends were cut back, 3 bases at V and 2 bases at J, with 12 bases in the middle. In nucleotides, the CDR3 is TGTGCCAGTAGTATCGGCGGGATTTTCACAGATACGCAGTATTTT. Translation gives CASSIGGIFTDTQYF. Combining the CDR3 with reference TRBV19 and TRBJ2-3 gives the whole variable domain DGGITQSPKYLFRKEGQNVTLSCEQNLNHDAMYWYRQDPGQGLRLIYYSQIVNDFQKGDIAEGYSVSREKKESFPLTVTSAQKNPTAFYLCASSIGGIFTDTQYFGPGTRLTVL.

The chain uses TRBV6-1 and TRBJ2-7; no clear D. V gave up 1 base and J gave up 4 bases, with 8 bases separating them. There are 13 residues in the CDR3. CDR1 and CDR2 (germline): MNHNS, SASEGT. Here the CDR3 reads CASSEGTRYEQYF. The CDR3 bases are TGTGCCAGCAGTGAAGGCACGAGATACGAGCAGTACTTC.

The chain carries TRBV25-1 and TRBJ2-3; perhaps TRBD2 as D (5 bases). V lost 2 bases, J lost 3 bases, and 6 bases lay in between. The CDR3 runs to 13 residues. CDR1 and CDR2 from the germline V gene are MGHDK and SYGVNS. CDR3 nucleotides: TGTGCCAGCAGTGAAGAGGGAACAGATACGCAGTATTTT. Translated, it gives CASSEEGTDTQYF.

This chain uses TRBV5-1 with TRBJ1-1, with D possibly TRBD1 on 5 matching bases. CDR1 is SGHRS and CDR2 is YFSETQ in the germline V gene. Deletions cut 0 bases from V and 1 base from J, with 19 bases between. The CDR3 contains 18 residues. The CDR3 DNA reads TGCGCCAGCAGCTTGGCCTTCTATAAACGGGGGAGGAACACTGAAGCTTTCTTT. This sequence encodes CASSLAFYKRGRNTEAFF.

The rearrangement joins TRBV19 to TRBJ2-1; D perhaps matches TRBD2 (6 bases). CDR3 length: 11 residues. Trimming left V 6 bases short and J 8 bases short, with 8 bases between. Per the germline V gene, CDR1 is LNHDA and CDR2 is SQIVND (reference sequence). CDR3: CASRRRDEQFF. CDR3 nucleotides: TGTGCCAGTAGGCGGAGGGATGAGCAGTTCTTC.

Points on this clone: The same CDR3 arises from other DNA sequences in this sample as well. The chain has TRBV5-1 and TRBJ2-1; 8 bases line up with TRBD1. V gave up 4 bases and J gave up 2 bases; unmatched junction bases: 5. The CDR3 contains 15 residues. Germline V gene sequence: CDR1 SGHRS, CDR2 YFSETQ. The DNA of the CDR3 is TGCGCCAGCAGCCCGGGGACAGGCCCCTACAATGAGCAGTTCTTC. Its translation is CASSPGTGPYNEQFF.

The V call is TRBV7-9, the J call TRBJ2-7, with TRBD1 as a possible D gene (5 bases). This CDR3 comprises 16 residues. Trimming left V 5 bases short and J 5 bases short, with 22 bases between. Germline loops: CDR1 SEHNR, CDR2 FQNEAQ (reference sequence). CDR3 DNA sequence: TGTGCCAGCAGCCCCCCAGGCCGCCAGGGCACCGACGAGCAGTACTTC. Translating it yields CASSPPGRQGTDEQYF.

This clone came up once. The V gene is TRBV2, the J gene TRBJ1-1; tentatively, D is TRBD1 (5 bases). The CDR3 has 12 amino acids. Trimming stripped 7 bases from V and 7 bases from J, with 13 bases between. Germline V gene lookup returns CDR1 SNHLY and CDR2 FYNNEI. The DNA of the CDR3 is TGTGCCAGCACAGGGACTGTGGGTGAAGCTTTCTTT. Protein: CASTGTVGEAFF.

Written as DNA, the CDR3 is TGTGCCAGCAGCTTAGATCCAGGGCAAGGCGAGCAGTACTTC. This translates into CASSLDPGQGEQYF. The rearrangement uses TRBV7-6 and TRBJ2-7; weak D call: TRBD1 (5 bases). The ends were cut back, 1 base at V and 6 bases at J, with 13 bases in the middle. The CDR3 loop spans 14 amino acids. Germline CDR1 is SGHVS and CDR2 is FNYEAQ.

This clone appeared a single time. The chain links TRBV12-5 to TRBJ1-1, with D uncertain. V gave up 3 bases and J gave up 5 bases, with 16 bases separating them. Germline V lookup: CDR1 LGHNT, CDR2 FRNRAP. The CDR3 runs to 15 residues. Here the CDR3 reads CASGFEGPGGTEAFF. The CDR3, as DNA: TGTGCTAGTGGTTTTGAGGGCCCGGGAGGGACTGAAGCTTTCTTT.

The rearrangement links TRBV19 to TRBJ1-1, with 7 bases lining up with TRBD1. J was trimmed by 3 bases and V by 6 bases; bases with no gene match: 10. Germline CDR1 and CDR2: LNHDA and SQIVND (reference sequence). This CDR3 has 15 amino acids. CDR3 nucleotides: TGTGCCAGTAGGTTCAGGGGGGCCACTTACACTGAAGCTTTCTTT. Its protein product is CASRFRGATYTEAFF.

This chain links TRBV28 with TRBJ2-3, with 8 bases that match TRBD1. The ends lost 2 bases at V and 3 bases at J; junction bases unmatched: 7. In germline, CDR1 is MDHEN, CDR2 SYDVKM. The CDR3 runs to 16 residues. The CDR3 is CASSLGAGGRTDTQYF. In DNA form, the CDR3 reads TGTGCCAGCAGTTTAGGGGCAGGGGGCAGAACAGATACGCAGTATTTT.

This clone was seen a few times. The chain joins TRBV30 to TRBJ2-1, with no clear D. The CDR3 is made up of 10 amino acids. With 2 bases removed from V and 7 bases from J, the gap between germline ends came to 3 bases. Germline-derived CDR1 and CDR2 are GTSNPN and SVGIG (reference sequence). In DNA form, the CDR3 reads TGTGCCTGGAGTCGGAATGAGCAGTTCTTC. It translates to CAWSRNEQFF.

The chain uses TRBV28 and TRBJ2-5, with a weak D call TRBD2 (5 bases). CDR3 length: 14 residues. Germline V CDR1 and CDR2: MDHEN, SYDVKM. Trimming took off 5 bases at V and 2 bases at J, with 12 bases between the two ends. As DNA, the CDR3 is TGTGCCAGCAGTCCAGGACTCCTGCAAGAGACCCAGTACTTC. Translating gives CASSPGLLQETQYF.

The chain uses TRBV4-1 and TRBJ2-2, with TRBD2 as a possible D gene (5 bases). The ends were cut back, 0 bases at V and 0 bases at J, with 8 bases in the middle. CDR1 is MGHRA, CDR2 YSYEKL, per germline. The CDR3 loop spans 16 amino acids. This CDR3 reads CASSQEAGTNTGELFF. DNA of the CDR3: TGCGCCAGCAGCCAAGAGGCCGGGACGAACACCGGGGAGCTGTTTTTT.

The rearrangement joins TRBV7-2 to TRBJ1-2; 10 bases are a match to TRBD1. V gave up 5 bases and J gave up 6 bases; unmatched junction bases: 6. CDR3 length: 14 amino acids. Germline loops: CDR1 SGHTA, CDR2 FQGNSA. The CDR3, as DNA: TGTGCCAGCAGCCTAGGACAGGGGGACGATGGCTACACCTTC. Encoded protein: CASSLGQGDDGYTF.

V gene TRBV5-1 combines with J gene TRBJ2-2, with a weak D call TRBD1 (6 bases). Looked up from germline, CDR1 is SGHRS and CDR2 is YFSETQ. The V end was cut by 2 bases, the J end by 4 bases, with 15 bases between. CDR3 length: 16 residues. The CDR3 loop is CASSLQGSLATGELFF. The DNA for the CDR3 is TGCGCCAGCAGCTTACAGGGAAGTCTAGCCACCGGGGAGCTGTTTTTT. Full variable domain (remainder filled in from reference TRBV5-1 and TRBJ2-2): KAGVTQTPRYLIKTRGQQVTLSCSPISGHRSVSWYQQTPGQGLQFLFEYFSETQRNKGNFPGRFSGRQFSNSRSEMNVSTLELGDSALYLCASSLQGSLATGELFFGEGSRLTVL.

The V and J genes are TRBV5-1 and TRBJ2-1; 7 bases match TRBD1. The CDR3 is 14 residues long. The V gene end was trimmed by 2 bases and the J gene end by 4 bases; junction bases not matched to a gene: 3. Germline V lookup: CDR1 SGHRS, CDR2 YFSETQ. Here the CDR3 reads CASSFGQEYNEQFF. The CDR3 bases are TGCGCCAGCAGCTTTGGACAGGAGTACAATGAGCAGTTCTTC. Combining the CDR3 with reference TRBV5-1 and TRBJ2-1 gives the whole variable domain KAGVTQTPRYLIKTRGQQVTLSCSPISGHRSVSWYQQTPGQGLQFLFEYFSETQRNKGNFPGRFSGRQFSNSRSEMNVSTLELGDSALYLCASSFGQEYNEQFFGPGTRLTVL.

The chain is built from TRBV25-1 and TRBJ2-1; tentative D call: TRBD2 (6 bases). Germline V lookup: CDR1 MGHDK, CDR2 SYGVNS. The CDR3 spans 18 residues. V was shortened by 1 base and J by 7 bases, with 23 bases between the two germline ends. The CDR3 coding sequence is TGTGCCAGCAGTGAATGGGGGGTCGGGGCGGCCCTGGTTAATGAGCAGTTCTTC. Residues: CASSEWGVGAALVNEQFF.

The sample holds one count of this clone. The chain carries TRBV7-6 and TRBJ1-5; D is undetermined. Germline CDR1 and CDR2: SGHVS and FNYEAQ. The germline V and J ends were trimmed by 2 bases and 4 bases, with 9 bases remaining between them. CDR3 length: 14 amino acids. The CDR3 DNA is TGTGCCAGCAGCTTAAGGGAGGGAAATCAGCCCCAGCATTTT. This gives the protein CASSLREGNQPQHF.

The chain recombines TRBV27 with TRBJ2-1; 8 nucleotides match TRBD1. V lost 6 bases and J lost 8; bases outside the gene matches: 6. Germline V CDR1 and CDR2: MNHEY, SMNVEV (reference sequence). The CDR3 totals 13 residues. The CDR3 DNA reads TGTGCCAGCAGCTCGGACAGGGTCGATGAGCAGTTCTTC. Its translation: CASSSDRVDEQFF.

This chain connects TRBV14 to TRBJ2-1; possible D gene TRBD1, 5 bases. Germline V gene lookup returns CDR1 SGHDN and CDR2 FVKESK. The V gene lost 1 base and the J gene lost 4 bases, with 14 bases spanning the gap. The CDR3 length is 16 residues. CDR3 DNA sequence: TGTGCCAGCAGCCAAGTAGGACAAGGCTCATACAATGAGCAGTTCTTC. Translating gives CASSQVGQGSYNEQFF.

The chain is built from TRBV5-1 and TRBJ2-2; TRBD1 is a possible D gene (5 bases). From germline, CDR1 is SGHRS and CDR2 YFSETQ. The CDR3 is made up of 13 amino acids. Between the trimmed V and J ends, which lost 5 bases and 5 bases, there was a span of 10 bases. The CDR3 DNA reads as TGCGCCAGCAGGGAGCAGGGAACCGGGGAGCTGTTTTTT. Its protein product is CASREQGTGELFF.

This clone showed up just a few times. In DNA, the CDR3 is TGCGCCAGCAGCCAAGAGCCAGGGTTGAACACTGAAGCTTTCTTT. Amino acids: CASSQEPGLNTEAFF. The chain recombines TRBV4-3 with TRBJ1-1; a weak D match, TRBD1 (5 bases). CDR1 and CDR2 (germline): LGHNA, YSLEER. V was clipped by 0 bases and J by 0 bases, with 8 bases between them. The CDR3 is made up of 15 amino acids.

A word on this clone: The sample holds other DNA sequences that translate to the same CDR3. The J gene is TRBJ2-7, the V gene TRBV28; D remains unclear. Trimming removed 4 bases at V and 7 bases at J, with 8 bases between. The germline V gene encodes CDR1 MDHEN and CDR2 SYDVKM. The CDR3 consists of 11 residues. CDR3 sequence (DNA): TGTGCCAGCAGTTCCAGATTGGAGCAGTACTTC. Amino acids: CASSSRLEQYF.

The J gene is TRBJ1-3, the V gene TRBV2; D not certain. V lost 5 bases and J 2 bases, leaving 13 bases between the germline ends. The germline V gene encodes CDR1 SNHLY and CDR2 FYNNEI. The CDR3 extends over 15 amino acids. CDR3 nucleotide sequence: TGTGCCAGCAGTCTGCAAGCGGGGACTGGAAACACCATATATTTT. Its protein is CASSLQAGTGNTIYF.

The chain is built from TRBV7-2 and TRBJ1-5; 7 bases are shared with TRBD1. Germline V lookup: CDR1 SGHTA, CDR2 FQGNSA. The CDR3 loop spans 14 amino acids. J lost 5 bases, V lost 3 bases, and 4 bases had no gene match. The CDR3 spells CASSFRQGDQPQHF. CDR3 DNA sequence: TGTGCCAGCAGCTTTCGACAGGGAGATCAGCCCCAGCATTTT.